This T cell receptor beta chain was observed in a study of blood T cell repertoires in COVID-19. Repertoires were generated with immunoSEQ multiplex PCR, while TCRdb's copy carries only in-frame clones and drops some. The table has about 300,000 clones, roughly 90% seen once; the top ten hold 0.95% to 1.3%. The TCR was taken from a woman aged 30 to 39 who had recovered from COVID-19. The sample was PBMCs or T cells enriched from blood (not recorded which).

CDR3: CASSQRSGGSSYEQYF. The CDR3 DNA sequence: TGTGCCAGCAGCCAACGAAGCGGGGGGAGCTCCTACGAGCAGTACTTC. This chain uses TRBV3-1 (or the pseudogene TRBV3-2) with TRBJ2-7; 9 nucleotides line up with TRBD2. V gave up 2 bases and J gave up 0 bases; unmatched junction bases: 5. Germline CDR1 reads LGHDT; CDR2 reads YNNKEL (reference sequence). This CDR3 contains 16 residues.